This T cell receptor (beta chain) was obtained from a study of blood T cells in healthy people across ages. Trimming removed 3 bases from V and 6 bases from J; junction bases left unmatched: 4. CDR1 and CDR2 from the germline V gene are SEHNR and FQNEAQ (reference sequence). The CDR3 runs to 13 residues. Next came a second PCR, run for about 6 to 11 cycles, which used a sample-barcoded 5' primer along with a J-beta primer mix. TCRdb reanalysed the 5' RACE reads using MiXCR and keeps one entry per CDR3 protein. The sample lists some 1.7 million distinct CDR3 sequences; about 30% were seen once. The V and J genes are TRBV7-9 and TRBJ2-7; 8 nucleotides match TRBD1. This sequence originates from a woman aged 25 to 39 in good health. Input material: blood. The chain's CDR3 is CASSFPGGSEQYF. CDR3 DNA: TGTGCCAGCAGCTTTCCAGGGGGCTCCGAGCAGTACTTC. Variable domain in full (rest from reference TRBV7-9 and TRBJ2-7): DTGVSQNPRHKITKRGQNVTFRCDPISEHNRLYWYRQTLGQGPEFLTYFQNEAQLEKSRLLSDRFSAERPKGSFSTLEIQRTEQGDSAMYLCASSFPGGSEQYFGPGTRLTVT.